Presented here are 18 T cell receptor beta chains from one specimen sequenced in a study of OX40 agonist ivuxolimab in advanced cancers. TCRdb keeps only in-frame clones here, not all; method: immunoSEQ multiplex PCR. The sample carries approximately 24,000 clones, approximately 85% recorded once. Specimen: CD4+ or CD8+ T cells sorted from blood, collected in a trial of the OX40 agonist ivuxolimab. These receptors all stem from an adult with an advanced solid tumor such as melanoma, head and neck, liver or kidney cancer.

This clone has more than one count but fewer than ten. The chain uses TRBV11-2 and TRBJ2-7; D ambiguous. The germline V and J ends were trimmed by 0 bases and 0 bases, with 12 bases remaining between them. The CDR3 has 16 residues. Germline V gives CDR1 SGHAT, CDR2 FQNNGV. Written as DNA, the CDR3 is TGTGCCAGCAGCTTAGATGGCGGAACCATCTCCTACGAGCAGTACTTC. Its translation is CASSLDGGTISYEQYF.

The chain recombines TRBV11-3 with TRBJ2-1; D gene unclear. Germline V gene lookup returns CDR1 SGHNT and CDR2 YENEEA. The CDR3 extends over 15 amino acids. Trimming removed 5 bases from V and 0 bases from J, with 11 bases in between. The CDR3 DNA sequence: TGTGCCAGCAGCAACAGCCCCGGCTCCTACAATGAGCAGTTCTTC. Amino acids: CASSNSPGSYNEQFF.

The rearrangement uses TRBV14 and TRBJ1-3, with D hard to call. Germline CDR1 SGHDN, CDR2 FVKESK. V lost 4 bases and J 2 bases, leaving 15 bases between the germline ends. This CDR3 contains 16 residues. The CDR3 is CASSPYGGIPGNTIYF. CDR3 coding DNA: TGTGCCAGCAGCCCCTATGGCGGGATCCCTGGAAACACCATATATTTT.

The rearrangement uses TRBV6-5 and TRBJ2-7; TRBD2 agrees at 10 bases. The CDR3 runs 15 residues. V lost 6 bases to trimming and J lost 0 bases; unmatched junction nucleotides: 5. CDR1 is MNHEY, CDR2 SVGAGI, per germline. The CDR3 DNA follows: TGTGCCAGCAGACCCACTAGCGGGGCCTCCTACGAGCAGTACTTC. It yields the protein CASRPTSGASYEQYF.

The gene calls are TRBV4-1 and TRBJ2-3, with TRBD1 as a possible D gene (6 bases). This CDR3 is 14 amino acids long. Trimming cost V 4 bases and J 1 base, with 9 bases left between them. The germline V gene encodes CDR1 MGHRA and CDR2 YSYEKL. CDR3 nucleotides: TGCGCCAGCAGCCCGCGGACAGGCACAGATACGCAGTATTTT. Amino acids: CASSPRTGTDTQYF.

V is TRBV9 and J is TRBJ1-1; D possibly corresponds to TRBD1 (5 bases). Trimming took 1 base from V and 11 from J, leaving 18 bases between them. The CDR3 is 14 amino acids. Germline lookup yields CDR1 SGDLS and CDR2 YYNGEE. Here the CDR3 reads CASSVPDIQGVAFF. The CDR3 DNA reads as TGTGCCAGCAGCGTACCAGATATCCAGGGAGTGGCTTTCTTT.

DNA of the CDR3: TGTGCCACCAGCAGAGATTGGATGGCTGGAAACACCATATATTTT. Amino acids: CATSRDWMAGNTIYF. V and J are TRBV15 and TRBJ1-3; D call uncertain. This CDR3 is built from 15 residues. V lost 0 bases to trimming and J lost 2 bases, with 8 bases between them. Germline V gives CDR1 LNHNV, CDR2 YYDKDF (reference sequence).

V usage is TRBV29-1 and J usage is TRBJ2-1; D is unclear. Germline CDR1 and CDR2: SQVTM and ANQGSEA. Trimming removed 7 bases from V and 5 bases from J, with 9 bases in between. This CDR3 contains 11 residues. CDR3 sequence: CSGVSNNEQFF. The CDR3 region has the DNA TGCAGCGGAGTCAGCAACAATGAGCAGTTCTTC.

The chain carries TRBV5-6 and TRBJ1-1; D not certain. With 1 base removed from V and 1 base from J, the gap between germline ends came to 8 bases. Germline lookup yields CDR1 SGHDT and CDR2 YYEEEE. This CDR3 comprises 14 residues. CDR3 DNA: TGTGCCAGCAGCTTGTGGTTTGCGAACACTGAAGCTTTCTTT. Its translation is CASSLWFANTEAFF.

The V call is TRBV6-1, the J call TRBJ2-6; tentative D call: TRBD1 (5 bases). Germline V gives CDR1 MNHNS, CDR2 SASEGT. CDR3 size: 16 residues. V lost 4 bases to trimming and J lost 1 base, with 11 bases between them. CDR3 amino acids: CASSGREGSGANVLTF. The CDR3 coding sequence is TGTGCCAGCAGTGGCAGGGAAGGGTCTGGGGCCAACGTCCTGACTTTC.

The gene calls are TRBV7-2 and TRBJ2-7; D not certain. CDR1 and CDR2 (germline): SGHTA, FQGNSA. V lost 1 base to trimming and J lost 3 bases, with 16 bases between them. The CDR3 has 16 residues. CDR3 sequence: CASSLGTVRPSYEQYF. DNA of the CDR3: TGTGCCAGCAGCTTAGGCACAGTCAGACCCAGCTACGAGCAGTACTTC.

This sequence joins TRBV6-5 and TRBJ1-3; no definite D call. The V end was cut by 4 bases, the J end by 0 bases, with 13 bases between. Germline V gives CDR1 MNHEY, CDR2 SVGAGI. This CDR3 contains 16 residues. The CDR3 reads CASSLGVPSSGNTIYF. CDR3 DNA sequence: TGTGCCAGCAGTTTGGGAGTGCCTAGCTCTGGAAACACCATATATTTT.

The chain couples TRBV7-8 to TRBJ2-7; no definite D call. The CDR3 sequence is 13 residues long. V was shortened by 6 bases and J by 3 bases, with 12 bases between the two germline ends. The germline V gene has CDR1 SGHVS and CDR2 FQNEAQ. CDR3 sequence (DNA): TGTGCCAGCAGTGAAGGCCCCCTCTACGAGCAGTACTTC. This translates into CASSEGPLYEQYF. The entire variable domain, with the rest obtained from reference TRBV7-8 and TRBJ2-7, is as follows: GAGVSQSPRYKVAKRGQDVALRCDPISGHVSLFWYQQALGQGPEFLTYFQNEAQLDKSGLPSDRFFAERPEGSVSTLKIQRTQQEDSAVYLCASSEGPLYEQYFGPGTRLTVT.

V gene TRBV10-2 combines with J gene TRBJ2-2; D might be TRBD2 (6 bases). The CDR3 runs 17 residues. V lost 6 bases and J lost 2, with 19 bases in between. Germline values: CDR1 WSHSY, CDR2 SAAADI. CDR3 coding DNA: TGCGCCAGCAGGGGACGGAGGGGTAGCGGAAACACCGGGGAGCTGTTTTTT. Encoded protein: CASRGRRGSGNTGELFF.

This chain links TRBV29-1 with TRBJ1-1, with unresolved D. From germline, CDR1 is SQVTM and CDR2 ANQGSEA. The CDR3 has 12 amino acids. V was clipped by 7 bases and J by 4 bases, with 13 bases between them. As DNA, the CDR3 is TGCAGCGCCCGGGGATTATCCACTGAAGCTTTCTTT. The encoded protein is CSARGLSTEAFF.

The chain carries TRBV7-9 and TRBJ2-1; TRBD2 is a possible D gene (5 bases). The CDR3 length is 13 residues. Germline loops: CDR1 SEHNR, CDR2 FQNEAQ (reference sequence). The V and J ends lost 4 bases and 2 bases respectively, with 6 bases between them. The CDR3 sequence: CASSSGTYNEQFF. In DNA form, the CDR3 reads TGTGCCAGCAGCTCCGGGACCTACAATGAGCAGTTCTTC.

At least ten counts were recorded for this clone. CDR3 loop: CASRDRDNEKLFF. The CDR3 nucleotides read TGTGCCAGTAGGGACAGAGATAATGAAAAACTGTTTTTT. The rearrangement uses TRBV19 and TRBJ1-4, with D possibly matching TRBD1 (6 bases). The CDR3 has 13 amino acids. The germline V and J ends were trimmed by 6 bases and 4 bases, with 9 bases remaining between them. Germline CDR1 LNHDA, CDR2 SQIVND (reference sequence).

This chain uses TRBV28 with TRBJ2-1; 7 bases match TRBD2. Germline CDR1 MDHEN, CDR2 SYDVKM. Trimming cost V 5 bases and J 12 bases; bases outside gene matches: 7. This CDR3 has 12 residues. This CDR3 reads CASSPGGGGQFF. Written as DNA, the CDR3 is TGTGCCAGCAGTCCTGGAGGCGGGGGGCAGTTCTTC.